Listed here are 5 T cell receptor beta chains from one sample, sequenced in a study of OX40 agonist ivuxolimab in advanced cancers. The assay was immunoSEQ multiplex PCR, and TCRdb's table has in-frame clones only and misses some. The repertoire includes roughly 70,000 clones, roughly 89% of them detected once, and 2.8% sits in the top ten. The sample here was CD4+ or CD8+ T cells sorted from blood, taken in a trial of the OX40 agonist ivuxolimab. All receptors derive from an adult with an advanced solid tumor such as melanoma, head and neck, liver or kidney cancer.

V gene TRBV2 combines with J gene TRBJ1-2; 7 bases align to TRBD1. Germline CDR1 SNHLY, CDR2 FYNNEI. V lost 6 bases to trimming and J lost 11 bases; unmatched junction nucleotides: 9. There are 12 residues in the CDR3. CDR3 protein: CASRSTGRRYTF. CDR3 sequence (DNA): TGTGCCAGCAGATCGACAGGGAGAAGATACACCTTC.

The V and J genes are TRBV29-1 and TRBJ2-1; 7 bases fit TRBD2. Germline values: CDR1 SQVTM, CDR2 ANQGSEA. The CDR3 contains 12 residues. Losses at the gene ends were 6 bases for V and 4 bases for J; bases not matched to a gene: 3. CDR3 residues: CSVERDYNEQFF. The CDR3 region has the DNA TGCAGCGTCGAGCGGGATTACAATGAGCAGTTCTTC.

V and J are TRBV18 and TRBJ1-3; D call uncertain. This CDR3 is 16 amino acids long. CDR1 is KGHSH and CDR2 is LQKENI in the germline V gene. Trimming left V 0 bases short and J 7 bases short, with 16 bases between. The CDR3 protein is CASSPPDFGGPNTIYF. For the CDR3, the DNA is TGTGCCAGCTCACCACCTGATTTTGGAGGGCCCAACACCATATATTTT. The full variable domain, with the rest looked up from reference TRBV18 and TRBJ1-3, is NAGVMQNPRHLVRRRGQEARLRCSPMKGHSHVYWYRQLPEEGLKFMVYLQKENIIDESGMPKERFSAEFPKEGPSILRIQQVVRGDSAAYFCASSPPDFGGPNTIYFGEGSWLTVV.

The chain joins TRBV19 to TRBJ2-1; D might be TRBD1 (5 bases). Trimming took off 7 bases at V and 9 bases at J, with 19 bases between the two ends. Germline V CDR1 and CDR2: LNHDA, SQIVND (reference sequence). This CDR3 is built from 14 residues. The CDR3 region has the DNA TGTGCCAGTAACCGGGCCGGATTCCAGGGTGAGCAGTTCTTC. This translates into CASNRAGFQGEQFF.

The chain carries TRBV7-6 and TRBJ2-2; D unclear. Germline loops: CDR1 SGHVS, CDR2 FNYEAQ. There are 12 residues in the CDR3. Between the trimmed V and J ends, which lost 2 bases and 5 bases, there was a span of 3 bases. CDR3 residues: CASSLRTGELFF. The CDR3 nucleotides are TGTGCCAGCAGCTTACGTACCGGGGAGCTGTTTTTT.